This TCR beta chain is from a study of T cell responses to AZD1222 COVID-19 vaccine. Study results and caveats: Spike-spanning, vaccine-associated CD4 TCRs were dominant at 160-218 and 743-854. Just six or seven AZD1222 recipients tested seropositive at baseline. Mostly white British, mostly female donors; authors suggested clonal diversity may be underestimated.

This CDR3 comprises 15 residues. CDR1 MNHEY and CDR2 SMNVEV come from the germline V gene (reference sequence). Trimming removed 4 bases from V and 5 bases from J; junction bases left unmatched: 8. This clone has only one observation. Its antigen remains unknown. TCRdb keeps only in-frame clones here, not all; method: immunoSEQ multiplex PCR. Of approximately 120,000 clones detected, more than 75% appear once; the ten largest clones hold about 10%. The chain couples TRBV27 to TRBJ2-7; 10 bases match TRBD1. The specimen was peripheral blood, collected on day 0 of AZD1222 vaccination. The sequence came from an adult in good health. Written as DNA, the CDR3 is TGTGCCAGCAGTTCCGGGACAGGGGTCTTCGACGAGCAGTACTTC. Protein: CASSSGTGVFDEQYF.